This T cell receptor beta chain was sequenced in a study of metastatic and nonmetastatic thyroid tumors. Background on the study: The study looked at repertoires side by side in blood and in tumor or nodule tissue from malignant and benign thyroid patients.

Study-wide findings and caveats: Reported TCR beta diversity, measured in blood and tumor, was significantly higher for malignant thyroid tumors than for benign nodules.

By its share, this clone is large (0.1 to 1%). Its antigen is not known. Original methodology: Using the CDR3 differences seen across clinicopathological groups, the authors built a distant-metastasis classifier for papillary thyroid cancer, which was meant to discriminate distant-metastatic patients. MiXCR reprocessed the PCR reads for TCRdb. The V and J calls shown here were made by TCRdb, not taken from the authors' results. Of about 4,300 clones listed, roughly 22% are singletons. CDR1 is DFQATT and CDR2 is SNEGSKA in the germline V gene (reference sequence). The CDR3 covers 13 residues. V lost 1 base and J lost 1; bases outside the gene matches: 1. Thyroid surgery took place with no prior treatment in any patient.

The sequencing input was tumor tissue. The sequence came from a female donor with papillary thyroid cancer or a benign thyroid nodule (not recorded which). Some clones in this sample may be carry-over from other donors' samples. The chain carries TRBV20-1 and TRBJ2-7; 7 bases align to TRBD2. The CDR3 protein is CSARGTRSYEQYF. The CDR3 DNA is TGCAGTGCTAGAGGGACTAGATCCTACGAGCAGTACTTC.